The clone carrying this T cell receptor beta chain was seen just once. The study drew all its donors from Caucasian adults living in Nashville, Tennessee. These data originate in a study of shared clonotypes between healthy human individuals. The test was conducted at deep level. Method: immunoSEQ multiplex PCR; TCRdb's copy keeps in-frame clones and lacks some. The sample consists of about 490,000 clones, roughly 80% of them appearing once. The clonotype was recovered from a woman in her thirties or forties in good health. Some clones in this sample may be carry-over from other donors' samples. Material: PBMCs.

The CDR3 sequence: CASSTSGIEQFF. In DNA form, the CDR3 reads TGTGCCAGCAGTACCTCAGGGATTGAGCAGTTCTTC. This rearrangement joins TRBV6-5 to TRBJ2-1; D is perhaps TRBD1 (5 bases). V was trimmed by 5 bases and J by 9 bases, leaving 11 bases between them. The CDR3 sequence is 12 residues long. The germline V gene encodes CDR1 MNHEY and CDR2 SVGAGI.